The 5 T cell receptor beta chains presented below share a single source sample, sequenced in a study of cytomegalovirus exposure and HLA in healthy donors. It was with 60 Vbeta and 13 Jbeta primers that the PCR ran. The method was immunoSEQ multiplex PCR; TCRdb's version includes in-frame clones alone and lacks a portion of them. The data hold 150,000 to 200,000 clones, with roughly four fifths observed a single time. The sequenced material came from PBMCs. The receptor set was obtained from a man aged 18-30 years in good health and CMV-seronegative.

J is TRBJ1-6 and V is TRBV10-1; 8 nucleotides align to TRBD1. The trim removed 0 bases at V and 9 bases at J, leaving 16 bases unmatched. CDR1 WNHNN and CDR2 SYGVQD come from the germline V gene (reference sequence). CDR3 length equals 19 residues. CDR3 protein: CASSESWCEETGAFSPLHF. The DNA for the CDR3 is TGCGCCAGCAGTGAGTCCTGGTGCGAAGAGACAGGGGCATTTTCACCCCTCCACTTT.

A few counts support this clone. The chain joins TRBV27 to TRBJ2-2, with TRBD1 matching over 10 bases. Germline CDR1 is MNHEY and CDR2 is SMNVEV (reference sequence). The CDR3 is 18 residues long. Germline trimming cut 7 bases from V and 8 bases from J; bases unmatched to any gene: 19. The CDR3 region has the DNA TGTGCCAGCACCTCTCAAGGGGGGACAGGGGATCATCCGGGGGAGCTGTTTTTT. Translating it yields CASTSQGGTGDHPGELFF.

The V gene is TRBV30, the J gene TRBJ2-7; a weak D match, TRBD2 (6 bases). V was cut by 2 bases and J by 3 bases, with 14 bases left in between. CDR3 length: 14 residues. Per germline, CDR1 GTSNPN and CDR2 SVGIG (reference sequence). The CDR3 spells CAWSNGGVLYEQYF. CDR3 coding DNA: TGTGCCTGGAGTAATGGAGGGGTCCTCTACGAGCAGTACTTC.

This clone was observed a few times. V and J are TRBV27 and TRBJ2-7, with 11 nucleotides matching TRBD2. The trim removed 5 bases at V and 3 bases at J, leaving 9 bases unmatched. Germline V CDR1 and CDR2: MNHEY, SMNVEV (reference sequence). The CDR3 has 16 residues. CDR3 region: CASSGLPGLADYEQYF. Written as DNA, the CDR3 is TGTGCCAGCAGTGGGCTGCCGGGACTAGCGGACTACGAGCAGTACTTC.

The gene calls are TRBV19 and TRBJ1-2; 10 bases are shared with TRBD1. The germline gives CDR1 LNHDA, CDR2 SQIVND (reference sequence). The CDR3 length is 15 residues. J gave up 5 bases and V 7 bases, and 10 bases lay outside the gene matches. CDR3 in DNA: TGTGCCAGTACCGCGGGACAGGGGAGATATTATGGCTACACCTTC. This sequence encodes CASTAGQGRYYGYTF.